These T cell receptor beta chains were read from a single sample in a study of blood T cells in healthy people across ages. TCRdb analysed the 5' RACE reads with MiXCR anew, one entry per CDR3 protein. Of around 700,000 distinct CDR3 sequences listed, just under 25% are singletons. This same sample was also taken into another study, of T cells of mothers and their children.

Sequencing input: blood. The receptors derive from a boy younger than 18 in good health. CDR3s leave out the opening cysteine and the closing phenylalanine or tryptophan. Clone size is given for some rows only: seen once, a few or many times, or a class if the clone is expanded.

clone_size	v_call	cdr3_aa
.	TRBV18	ASSPGGGEYNEQF
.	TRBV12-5	AFLSSGANVLT
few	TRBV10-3	AISAMAGVGGEQF
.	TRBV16	ASSQWDTQY
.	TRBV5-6	ASSLLTDEQY
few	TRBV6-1	ASSETSLGVVYEQY
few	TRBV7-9	ASSPRDSLSYEQY
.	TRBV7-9	ASSLVGAANTEAF
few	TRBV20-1	SARDGTDTQY
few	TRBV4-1	ASSQVGENTEAF
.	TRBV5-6	ASSGESYEQY
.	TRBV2	ASSEVVTGELF
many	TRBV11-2	ASSLMGGDTQY
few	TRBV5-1	ASSLVSGKETQY
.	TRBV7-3	ASSLSLAVTEQF
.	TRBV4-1	ASSQAISGTSISYEQY
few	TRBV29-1	SVDFGPRGETQY
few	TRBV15	ATSPYRGEYEQY
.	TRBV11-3	ASSLGEAEAF
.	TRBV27	ASSSYGGGQTDTQY
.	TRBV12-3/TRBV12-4	ASTATASTDTQY
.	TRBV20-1	SATRTGGDHGYT
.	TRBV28	ASSFRPDEQF
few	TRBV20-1	SARDFGSSYEQY
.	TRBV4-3	ASQGVRTGELF
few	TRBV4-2	ASSLSSGGSGETQY
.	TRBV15	ATSIGPFAITSGNTIY
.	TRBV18	ASSPPDRKDTQY
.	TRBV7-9	ASSLATDQETQY
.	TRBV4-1	ASSQAGSPQGYT
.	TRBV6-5	ASSSRAGTANTGELF
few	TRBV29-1	SVESDEKLF
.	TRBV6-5	ASSDRSIQY
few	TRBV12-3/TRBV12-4	ASSPGQGARAGELF
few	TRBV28	ASSFPTGGNEVAKNIQY
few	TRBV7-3	ASSVGTDNTGELF
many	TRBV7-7	ASSQDRGQETQY
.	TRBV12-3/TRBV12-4	ASSLKLAGRDEQF
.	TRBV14	ASSQTIAGTQF
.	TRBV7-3	ASSLMGQGDTEAF
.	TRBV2	ASSSDRAAQY
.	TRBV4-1	ASSQDRGVADEKLF
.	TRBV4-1	ASSQDGGDEQF
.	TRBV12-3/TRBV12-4	ASSLVMRYLGNEQF
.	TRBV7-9	ASLMTGADTQY
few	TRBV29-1	SVVRDTQETQY